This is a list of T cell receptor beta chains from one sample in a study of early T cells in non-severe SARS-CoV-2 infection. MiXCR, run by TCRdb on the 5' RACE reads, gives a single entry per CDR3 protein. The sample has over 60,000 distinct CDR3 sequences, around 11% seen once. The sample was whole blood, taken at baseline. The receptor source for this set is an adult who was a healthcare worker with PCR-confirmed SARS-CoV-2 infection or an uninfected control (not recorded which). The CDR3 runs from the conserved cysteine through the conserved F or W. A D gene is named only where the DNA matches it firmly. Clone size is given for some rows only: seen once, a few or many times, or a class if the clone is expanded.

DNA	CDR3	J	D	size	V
TGTGCCAGCTCACCACGGACTGGCCAAGAGACCCAGTACTTC	CASSPRTGQETQYF	TRBJ2-5	NA	few	TRBV18
TGCAGTGCTAGTACGGCCCTAGGAGGGACCGAAGCTTTCTTT	CSASTALGGTEAFF	TRBJ1-1	NA	few	TRBV20-1
TGTGCCAGCAGCTTAGAGGAGGGTTATGGCTACACCTTC	CASSLEEGYGYTF	TRBJ1-2	NA	many	TRBV11-2
TGTGCCAGCAGGCCCGGCGGGTGGGCTGGGTATGAGCAGTTCTTC	CASRPGGWAGYEQFF	TRBJ2-1	NA	NA	TRBV6-1
TGTGCCAGCAGCTTCAAAGCGGCCGGGGAGCTGTTTTTT	CASSFKAAGELFF	TRBJ2-2	NA	many	TRBV11-3
TGTGCCAGCAGCTCCGGACAGGAGTTGGTAACTAATGAAAAACTGTTTTTT	CASSSGQELVTNEKLFF	TRBJ1-4	TRBD1	many	TRBV7-9
TGTGCCATCAGTGGACAGGAAAACACTGAAGCTTTCTTT	CAISGQENTEAFF	TRBJ1-1	NA	few	TRBV10-3
TGTGCCAGCAGCCCTCTAGCGGGGGGGGCGGATACGCAGTATTTT	CASSPLAGGADTQYF	TRBJ2-3	TRBD2	NA	TRBV4-2
TGTGCCAGCAGTGAAGGTGGTGCGGGGGTCAATGAGCAGTTCTTC	CASSEGGAGVNEQFF	TRBJ2-1	TRBD2	few	TRBV6-1
TGCGCCAGCAGCCAAATACAGGAAACTGAAGCTTTCTTT	CASSQIQETEAFF	TRBJ1-1	NA	NA	TRBV4-3
TGCAGTGCTCCCCGGGACGGGAGCTCCTATAATTCACCCCTCCACTTT	CSAPRDGSSYNSPLHF	TRBJ1-6	NA	NA	TRBV20-1
TGTGCCAGCAGCCAAAGGGCCGAACCCACCGGGGAGCTGTTTTTT	CASSQRAEPTGELFF	TRBJ2-2	NA	many	TRBV4-2
TGTGCCAGCAGCCCCGAGGGGATTTCACCCCTCCACTTT	CASSPEGISPLHF	TRBJ1-6	NA	NA	TRBV7-2
TGTGCCAGCAGAGGGGGGGGAGGGTTCAATGAGCAGTTCTTC	CASRGGGGFNEQFF	TRBJ2-1	NA	NA	TRBV6-5
TGTGCCAGCAGCGTAGCTCCTACCCGGGACAGGGGCCTACTGAACACTGAAGCTTTCTTT	CASSVAPTRDRGLLNTEAFF	TRBJ1-1	TRBD1	NA	TRBV9
TGTGCCAGCAGCTTACGGGGACACCTCTATGGCTACACCTTC	CASSLRGHLYGYTF	TRBJ1-2	NA	few	TRBV7-2
TGTGCCAGCAGACGGACAGAGTATGGCTACACCTTC	CASRRTEYGYTF	TRBJ1-2	NA	many	TRBV28
TGTGCCAGCAGGCGCCTACAGGGCTACGAGCAGTACTTC	CASRRLQGYEQYF	TRBJ2-7	NA	few	TRBV7-9
TGTGCCAGCAGTTACCCGACAGGGCCTCCCTACGAGCAGTACTTC	CASSYPTGPPYEQYF	TRBJ2-7	TRBD1	many	TRBV28
TGCGCCAGCAGCCAGACCGGGACCGGGGCCAACGTCCTGACTTTC	CASSQTGTGANVLTF	TRBJ2-6	NA	NA	TRBV4-1
TGTGCCAGCAGTGCTCCGGGGGCGGGCACAGATACGCAGTATTTT	CASSAPGAGTDTQYF	TRBJ2-3	NA	NA	TRBV28
TGTGCCAGCAGTCTCCCGGGGGAAAACACAGATACGCAGTATTTT	CASSLPGENTDTQYF	TRBJ2-3	NA	many	TRBV28
TGTGCCAGCAGCCACCCACAGGGTAGCTCCTACGAGCAGTACTTC	CASSHPQGSSYEQYF	TRBJ2-7	NA	NA	TRBV7-9
TGTGCCAGCCGACAGGAGTCCTACGAGCAGTACTTC	CASRQESYEQYF	TRBJ2-7	NA	NA	TRBV2
TGTGCCAGCATAACTTCCGGGCCCCAGCATTTT	CASITSGPQHF	TRBJ1-5	NA	few	TRBV11-2
TGTGCCTTCTCTAGAAGGACTAGCGGGGCCTCGACCACCGGGGAGCTGTTTTTT	CAFSRRTSGASTTGELFF	TRBJ2-2	TRBD2	few	TRBV7-9
TGTGCCAGCAGCAGGGGGTCTCTCTATGGCTACACCTTC	CASSRGSLYGYTF	TRBJ1-2	TRBD1	few	TRBV12-3/TRBV12-4
TGTGCCAGCAGCTTATCTACCGGGGGCGGATCCTACGAGCAGTACTTC	CASSLSTGGGSYEQYF	TRBJ2-7	NA	NA	TRBV5-5
TGTGCCAGCAGCCAATCACAGAATGGGAGAGAGACCCAGTACTTC	CASSQSQNGRETQYF	TRBJ2-5	NA	few	TRBV7-2
TGTGCCAGCAGCACCGGAGAAACTGAAGCTTTCTTT	CASSTGETEAFF	TRBJ1-1	NA	many	TRBV6-2/TRBV6-3
TGTGCCAGCAGCCCCGATTGGAGTGAGCAGTTCTTC	CASSPDWSEQFF	TRBJ2-1	NA	NA	TRBV7-2
TGCGCCAGCACTCGACCCCGGGGACAGGGGTACCAAGAGACCCAGTACTTC	CASTRPRGQGYQETQYF	TRBJ2-5	TRBD1	few	TRBV5-1
TGCAGTGCTCTCCGGGACAGGCTCTCCTACGAGCAGTACTTC	CSALRDRLSYEQYF	TRBJ2-7	TRBD1	few	TRBV20-1
TGCAGCGTTTGGAAACCTGATAACACTGAAGCTTTCTTT	CSVWKPDNTEAFF	TRBJ1-1	NA	NA	TRBV29-1
TGTGCCAGCAGCCAATTTGGTGCCATTGGAGAAAAACTGTTTTTT	CASSQFGAIGEKLFF	TRBJ1-4	NA	NA	TRBV3-1
TGTGCCAGTAGTACCACGGGGCCGAAGGACGAGCAGTACTTC	CASSTTGPKDEQYF	TRBJ2-7	NA	NA	TRBV19
TGCGCCAGCAGCCTTACAGGGCTCGCGAACACCGGGGAGCTGTTTTTT	CASSLTGLANTGELFF	TRBJ2-2	NA	NA	TRBV4-1
TGTGCCAGCAGTACACAGGGAAATTCACCCCTCCACTTT	CASSTQGNSPLHF	TRBJ1-6	NA	NA	TRBV6-1
TGTGCCAGCAGCACGACAGGGGATAGCAATCAGCCCCAGCATTTT	CASSTTGDSNQPQHF	TRBJ1-5	TRBD1	NA	TRBV5-5
TGTGCCAGCAGTGAAGCTATCGGGGAGCTGTTTTTT	CASSEAIGELFF	TRBJ2-2	NA	few	TRBV6-1
TGTGCCAGCAGCACCTTCAAGATCACAGATACGCAGTATTTT	CASSTFKITDTQYF	TRBJ2-3	NA	few	TRBV7-2
TGTGCCAGCAGCTTAAGGCCCCTTTCCTCCTCTGGGGCCAACGTCCTGACTTTC	CASSLRPLSSSGANVLTF	TRBJ2-6	NA	few	TRBV7-8
TGTGCCAGCAGCTTCGGACAGGGAAACTATGGCTACACCTTC	CASSFGQGNYGYTF	TRBJ1-2	TRBD1	NA	TRBV11-2
TGTGCCACCAGTGATTCCCCGAGACAGGGTAGGGAGACCCAGTACTTC	CATSDSPRQGRETQYF	TRBJ2-5	TRBD1	few	TRBV24-1
TGTGCCAGCAGCGTTAATGGAAATTCACCCCTCCACTTT	CASSVNGNSPLHF	TRBJ1-6	NA	many	TRBV6-6
TGTGCCAGCAGCGTAGGGGACAGCTTCAATCAGCCCCAGCATTTT	CASSVGDSFNQPQHF	TRBJ1-5	TRBD1	many	TRBV9
TGTGCCAGCAAGAAGGCGAGGAACTACGAGCAGTACTTC	CASKKARNYEQYF	TRBJ2-7	NA	NA	TRBV28
TGCAGCGGGGGACTAACCTTATACAATGAGCAGTTCTTC	CSGGLTLYNEQFF	TRBJ2-1	TRBD2	NA	TRBV29-1
TGTGCCAGGTCGGGGGTCGGGGACGAAAAACTGTTTTTT	CARSGVGDEKLFF	TRBJ1-4	NA	few	TRBV7-6
TGCGCCAGCAGCCAAGATCAGTGGGTAGAGACCCAGTACTTC	CASSQDQWVETQYF	TRBJ2-5	NA	many	TRBV4-1
TGTGCCAGCAGCCAGGGACAGGGGAGCAATTCACCCCTCCACTTT	CASSQGQGSNSPLHF	TRBJ1-6	TRBD1	NA	TRBV3-1